The entry below gives a single TCR beta chain sequence along with its context. Other DNA sequences within the sample encode an identical CDR3. These data come from a study of blood T cell repertoires in COVID-19. Repertoires were generated with immunoSEQ multiplex PCR, while TCRdb's copy carries only in-frame clones and drops some. This table holds about 140,000 clones, about three quarters found once. The CDR3 extends over 13 amino acids. Trimming removed 8 bases from V and 1 base from J; junction bases left unmatched: 3. Germline CDR1 is SNHLY and CDR2 is FYNNEI. V gene TRBV2 combines with J gene TRBJ1-1; 8 nucleotides align to TRBD1. Sequenced: peripheral blood. This TCR was sampled from a man aged 45-60 years with acute or convalescent COVID-19. CDR3 DNA: TGTGCCAGCTCTGGACAGGGGAACACTGAAGCTTTCTTT. The encoded protein is CASSGQGNTEAFF.